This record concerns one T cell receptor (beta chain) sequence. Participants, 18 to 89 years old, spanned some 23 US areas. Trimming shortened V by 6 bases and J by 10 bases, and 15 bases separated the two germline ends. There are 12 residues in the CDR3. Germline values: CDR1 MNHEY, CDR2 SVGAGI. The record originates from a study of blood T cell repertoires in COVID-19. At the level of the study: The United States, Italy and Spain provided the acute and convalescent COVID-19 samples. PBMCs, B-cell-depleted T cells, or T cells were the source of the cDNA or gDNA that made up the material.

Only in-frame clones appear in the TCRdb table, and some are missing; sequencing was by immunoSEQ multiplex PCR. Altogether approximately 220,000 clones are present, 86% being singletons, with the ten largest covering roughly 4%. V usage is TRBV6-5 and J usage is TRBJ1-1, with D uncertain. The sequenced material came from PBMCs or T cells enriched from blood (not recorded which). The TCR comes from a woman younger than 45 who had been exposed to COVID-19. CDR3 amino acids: CASSPRAGAAFF. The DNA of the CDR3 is TGTGCCAGCAGCCCCCGGGCGGGTGCAGCTTTCTTT.